These 30 T cell receptor beta chains originate from one sample sequenced in a study of OX40 agonist ivuxolimab in advanced cancers. The assay was immunoSEQ multiplex PCR, and TCRdb's table has in-frame clones only and misses some. This sample has tens of thousands of clones; more than 70% occur once, and the top ten carry over 1%. Sequencing used CD4+ or CD8+ T cells sorted from blood, obtained in a trial of the OX40 agonist ivuxolimab. The source of these receptors is an adult with an advanced solid tumor such as melanoma, head and neck, liver or kidney cancer.

The rearrangement links TRBV19 to TRBJ2-5; D is possibly TRBD1 or TRBD2 (5 bases each). Per germline, CDR1 LNHDA and CDR2 SQIVND (reference sequence). The ends were cut back, 1 base at V and 1 base at J, with 10 bases in the middle. The CDR3 is 15 amino acids. The CDR3 nucleotides read TGTGCCAGTAGTATAGGGGGGACCAGCCAAGAGACCCAGTACTTC. Protein: CASSIGGTSQETQYF. Together with reference TRBV19 and TRBJ2-5, the CDR3 gives the full variable domain: DGGITQSPKYLFRKEGQNVTLSCEQNLNHDAMYWYRQDPGQGLRLIYYSQIVNDFQKGDIAEGYSVSREKKESFPLTVTSAQKNPTAFYLCASSIGGTSQETQYFGPGTRLLVL.

V gene TRBV6-5 combines with J gene TRBJ1-1, with D possibly TRBD1 on 6 matching bases. The length of the CDR3 is 14 residues. Trimming stripped 0 bases from V and 5 bases from J, with 10 bases between. Germline CDR1 and CDR2: MNHEY and SVGAGI. CDR3 coding DNA: TGTGCCAGCAGTTACTCGAGGGGGAGGACTGAAGCTTTCTTT. Protein: CASSYSRGRTEAFF.

The chain employs TRBV19 and TRBJ1-4; a weak D match, TRBD1 (5 bases). The germline V and J ends were trimmed by 6 bases and 10 bases, with 12 bases remaining between them. The germline gives CDR1 LNHDA, CDR2 SQIVND (reference sequence). The CDR3 extends over 12 amino acids. CDR3 protein: CASRSSGGKLFF. CDR3 sequence (DNA): TGTGCCAGTAGGAGTAGTGGGGGAAAACTGTTTTTT.

The DNA of the CDR3 is TGTGCCAGCACCGCCCTAGATACGCAGTATTTT. Translation gives CASTALDTQYF. This sequence joins TRBV7-9 and TRBJ2-3, with D unclear. The length of the CDR3 is 11 residues. V was pared by 7 bases and J by 5 bases, with 7 bases between. Germline CDR1 reads SEHNR; CDR2 reads FQNEAQ (reference sequence).

As regards this clone: Compared with germline, one end of the junction differs, possibly owing to a read error. The rearrangement links TRBV18 to TRBJ2-1, with TRBD2 as a possible D gene (5 bases). The CDR3 has 13 residues. The germline V gene encodes CDR1 KGHSH and CDR2 LQKENI. CDR3 residues: CASSPIPEVPFVF. In DNA form, the CDR3 reads TGTGCCAGCTCACCCATACCGGAGGTCCCGTTCGTCTTC. The variable domain in full, with the rest retrieved from reference TRBV18 and TRBJ2-1, is NAGVMQNPRHLVRRRGQEARLRCSPMKGHSHVYWYRQLPEEGLKFMVYLQKENIIDESGMPKERFSAEFPKEGPSILRIQQVVRGDSAAYFCASSPIPEVPFVFGPGTRLTVL.

The chain uses TRBV30 and TRBJ2-7; TRBD1 aligns across 9 bases. The CDR3 runs to 12 residues. Germline values: CDR1 GTSNPN, CDR2 SVGIG (reference sequence). With 8 bases clipped from V and 4 bases from J, the junction kept 6 bases outside the gene matches. CDR3 loop: CAGGQGSYEQYF. Written as DNA, the CDR3 is TGTGCCGGCGGACAGGGGAGTTACGAGCAGTACTTC.

DNA of the CDR3: TGTGCCAGCAGTGAGGAGGGCAGGTTTTTTGATGAGCAGTTCTTC. Amino acid sequence: CASSEEGRFFDEQFF. The chain recombines TRBV6-4 with TRBJ2-1; possible D gene TRBD2, 6 bases. Germline V lookup: CDR1 MRHNA, CDR2 SNTAGT. This CDR3 contains 15 residues. V was pared by 3 bases and J by 8 bases, with 17 bases between.

On this clone itself: Other DNA variants within this sample encode the same CDR3. The V and J genes are TRBV7-3 and TRBJ2-3, with a tentative D call TRBD2 (6 bases). The CDR3 loop spans 12 amino acids. V was trimmed by 5 bases and J by 6 bases, leaving 9 bases between them. Per germline, CDR1 SGHTA and CDR2 FQGTGA. In nucleotides, the CDR3 is TGTGCCAGCAGCCCAGCGGGCGATACGCAGTATTTT. Translated: CASSPAGDTQYF.

The chain combines TRBV20-1 with TRBJ2-5; possibly TRBD2 for D (5 bases). Germline loops: CDR1 DFQATT, CDR2 SNEGSKA (reference sequence). This CDR3 is built from 11 residues. Trimming shortened V by 6 bases and J by 3 bases, and 8 bases separated the two germline ends. The CDR3 protein is CSAEVEETQYF. Here the CDR3 DNA reads TGCAGTGCGGAGGTGGAAGAGACCCAGTACTTC.

The rearrangement uses TRBV7-8 and TRBJ2-3; 8 bases align to TRBD1. The CDR3 spans 16 residues. Looked up from germline, CDR1 is SGHVS and CDR2 is FQNEAQ. V lost 2 bases, J lost 6 bases, and 10 bases stayed unmatched. The CDR3 protein is CASSLNRGRGLDTQYF. DNA of the CDR3: TGTGCCAGCAGCTTAAATCGGGGCAGGGGGCTCGATACGCAGTATTTT. Together with reference TRBV7-8 and TRBJ2-3, the CDR3 gives the full variable domain: GAGVSQSPRYKVAKRGQDVALRCDPISGHVSLFWYQQALGQGPEFLTYFQNEAQLDKSGLPSDRFFAERPEGSVSTLKIQRTQQEDSAVYLCASSLNRGRGLDTQYFGPGTRLTVL.

The chain recombines TRBV30 with TRBJ1-1; maybe TRBD1 (6 bases). The germline CDR1 and CDR2 sequences are GTSNPN and SVGIG (reference sequence). V was pared by 4 bases and J by 7 bases, with 25 bases between. The CDR3 sequence is 16 residues long. The CDR3 loop reads CAWNPQTWAGAGEAFF. CDR3 DNA: TGTGCCTGGAATCCCCAAACCTGGGCAGGGGCCGGTGAAGCTTTCTTT.

This sequence joins TRBV19 and TRBJ2-1, with a possible D match to TRBD1 (6 bases). CDR3 size: 14 residues. The V and J ends lost 3 bases and 6 bases respectively, with 12 bases between them. Per the germline V gene, CDR1 is LNHDA and CDR2 is SQIVND (reference sequence). The CDR3 sequence: CASSMGLGANEQFF. The DNA for the CDR3 is TGTGCCAGTAGTATGGGGTTGGGGGCCAATGAGCAGTTCTTC.

The chain recombines TRBV6-4 with TRBJ1-5, with D possibly TRBD1 on 6 matching bases. Trimming left V 10 bases short and J 0 bases short, with 16 bases between. Germline V CDR1 and CDR2: MRHNA, SNTAGT. CDR3 length equals 15 residues. CDR3 DNA sequence: TGTGCCACAAGACAGGATCCTTTTAGCAATCAGCCCCAGCATTTT. Protein product: CATRQDPFSNQPQHF.

This clone was counted a few times. The V gene is TRBV5-1, the J gene TRBJ2-5; no reliable D call. Germline CDR1 reads SGHRS; CDR2 reads YFSETQ. Trimming pared 0 bases from V and 1 base from J, leaving 7 bases between. CDR3 length: 14 residues. The CDR3 DNA reads as TGCGCCAGCAGCTTGGATGGTCTCCAAGAGACCCAGTACTTC. Its translation is CASSLDGLQETQYF.

As to this clone: A far larger clone lies a single base away; this is likely a read error. This CDR3 is also generated by other DNA sequences in the sample. The chain carries TRBV4-1 and TRBJ1-2; maybe TRBD1 (5 bases). The V end was cut by 0 bases, the J end by 8 bases, with 16 bases between. Germline V lookup: CDR1 MGHRA, CDR2 YSYEKL. The CDR3 contains 15 residues. CDR3 bases: TGCGCCAGCAGCCAAGAGCGGGAACCCCGGGGCGGCTACACCTTC. It yields the protein CASSQEREPRGGYTF.

The rearrangement uses TRBV7-2 and TRBJ1-1; TRBD1 is a possible D gene (5 bases). CDR3 size: 14 residues. The V and J ends lost 5 bases and 2 bases respectively, with 12 bases between them. Germline V CDR1 and CDR2: SGHTA, FQGNSA. The chain's CDR3 is CASSPGPLNTEAFF. The CDR3 DNA reads as TGTGCCAGCAGCCCGGGACCGCTAAACACTGAAGCTTTCTTT.

Only a few counts were recorded for this clone. The chain carries TRBV27 and TRBJ1-5; D gene unclear. This CDR3 is built from 15 residues. The V gene lost 0 bases and the J gene lost 0 bases, with 6 bases spanning the gap. The V gene's germline CDR1 is MNHEY and CDR2 SMNVEV (reference sequence). The CDR3 region is CASSLSTYSNQPQHF. The CDR3 DNA reads TGTGCCAGCAGTTTATCGACGTATAGCAATCAGCCCCAGCATTTT.

The V and J genes are TRBV7-8 and TRBJ2-1; 7 bases line up with TRBD2. The CDR3 is made up of 16 amino acids. The germline V gene has CDR1 SGHVS and CDR2 FQNEAQ. Trimming at V came to 5 bases and at J to 6 bases, leaving 13 bases not matched to a gene. CDR3 sequence (DNA): TGTGCCAGCAGCCCCGCGGCATTGCGGGAGAGCAATGAGCAGTTCTTC. This translates into CASSPAALRESNEQFF.

The chain uses TRBV28 and TRBJ2-7; the D call may be TRBD1 or TRBD2 (5 bases each). The germline gives CDR1 MDHEN, CDR2 SYDVKM. Trimming shortened V by 10 bases and J by 2 bases, and 12 bases separated the two germline ends. The CDR3 contains 12 residues. This chain's CDR3 is CATGTDPYEQYF. Written as DNA, the CDR3 is TGTGCCACGGGGACGGACCCCTACGAGCAGTACTTC.

This rearrangement joins TRBV4-3 to TRBJ1-4; possible D gene TRBD1, 5 bases. The CDR3 consists of 15 residues. In germline, CDR1 is LGHNA, CDR2 YSLEER. Trimming left V 1 base short and J 1 base short, with 7 bases between. The CDR3 is CASSQGGGTNEKLFF. CDR3 DNA sequence: TGCGCCAGCAGCCAAGGGGGGGGAACTAATGAAAAACTGTTTTTT.

This clone showed up just once. The rearrangement uses TRBV30 and TRBJ2-3; D perhaps matches TRBD1 (6 bases). Germline lookup yields CDR1 GTSNPN and CDR2 SVGIG (reference sequence). V was clipped by 5 bases and J by 2 bases, with 23 bases between them. This CDR3 is built from 17 residues. The CDR3 loop reads CAWRRGIHISPTDTQYF. The CDR3 DNA sequence: TGTGCCTGGCGAAGGGGGATTCATATTTCACCCACAGATACGCAGTATTTT.

Written as DNA, the CDR3 is TGCGCCAGCAGCCCCCCCCTCGGGACGGGGAGCTCCTACGAGCAGTACTTC. This gives the protein CASSPPLGTGSSYEQYF. The V gene is TRBV5-1, the J gene TRBJ2-7; perhaps D is TRBD1 or TRBD2 (5 bases each). CDR3 size: 17 residues. The V end lost 4 bases, the J end lost 0 bases, and 20 bases lay between the germline ends. Germline V CDR1 and CDR2: SGHRS, YFSETQ.

The J gene is TRBJ2-4, the V gene TRBV9; D possibly matches TRBD1 or TRBD2 (5 bases each). V gave up 0 bases and J gave up 8 bases, with 12 bases separating them. CDR1 is SGDLS and CDR2 is YYNGEE in the germline V gene. The CDR3 is 14 residues long. The CDR3 DNA is TGTGCCAGCAGCGTAGGTTCAGGGAGTGACATTCAGTACTTC. Protein sequence: CASSVGSGSDIQYF.

This clone was observed once. This rearrangement joins TRBV23-1 to TRBJ2-7; D gene ambiguous. TRBV23-1 counts as an open reading frame of uncertain function. The CDR3 totals 13 residues. Trimming removed 8 bases at V and 2 bases at J, with 13 bases between. CDR3 nucleotide sequence: TGCGCCAGCCCCTGCAGCACAACCTACGAGCAGTACTTC. Translation: CASPCSTTYEQYF.

The gene calls are TRBV19 and TRBJ1-1; D unclear. Trimming took off 5 bases at V and 0 bases at J, with 13 bases between the two ends. CDR1 is LNHDA and CDR2 is SQIVND in the germline V gene (reference sequence). The CDR3 consists of 15 residues. This chain's CDR3 is CASSPQAYMNTEAFF. CDR3 nucleotide sequence: TGTGCCAGTAGTCCCCAGGCTTACATGAACACTGAAGCTTTCTTT.

This chain uses TRBV27 with TRBJ2-7; 7 nucleotides align to TRBD2. The junction had 7 bases not matched to a gene; V was cut back by 6 bases and J by 2 bases. CDR3 size: 14 residues. The germline V gene has CDR1 MNHEY and CDR2 SMNVEV (reference sequence). The CDR3 loop is CASSRGGRTYEQYF. In nucleotides, the CDR3 is TGTGCCAGCAGCCGAGGCGGGAGAACCTACGAGCAGTACTTC.

This clone was observed a few times. The rearrangement links TRBV2 to TRBJ2-1, with 8 positions matching TRBD2. The CDR3 consists of 15 residues. The V segment lost 2 bases and the J segment 8 bases; nucleotides outside the gene matches: 8. Germline V gene sequence: CDR1 SNHLY, CDR2 FYNNEI. The CDR3 DNA follows: TGTGCCAGCAGTGAATACAGCGGGAGTAGGGATGAGCAGTTCTTC. This codes for CASSEYSGSRDEQFF.

This clone occurred once. The gene calls are TRBV13 and TRBJ2-7, with 10 bases identical to TRBD1. Germline V CDR1 and CDR2: PRHDT, FYEKMQ (reference sequence). J was trimmed by 3 bases and V by 5 bases; bases with no gene match: 7. This CDR3 comprises 15 residues. CDR3 residues: CASSLSGTGVYEQYF. DNA for the CDR3: TGTGCCAGCAGCCTTTCGGGGACAGGGGTCTACGAGCAGTACTTC.

The rearrangement uses TRBV6-6 and TRBJ2-5; the D gene is possibly TRBD2 (5 bases). The J call is in doubt because the DNA end fits TRBJ2-7 better. Germline V lookup: CDR1 MNHNY, CDR2 SVGAGI (reference sequence). The CDR3 is 15 residues long. The DNA for the CDR3 is TGTGCCAGCAGTTACTCGAGGGATGTGGGCTACGAGCAGTACTTC. Its protein product is CASSYSRDVGYEQYF.

The rearrangement links TRBV5-6 to TRBJ1-2; TRBD1 aligns across 9 bases. V was pared by 3 bases and J by 4 bases, with 4 bases of the junction left unmatched. This CDR3 contains 14 residues. CDR1 SGHDT and CDR2 YYEEEE come from the germline V gene. CDR3 in DNA: TGTGCCAGCAGCTACGGGACAGGGATCTATGGCTACACCTTC. It codes for CASSYGTGIYGYTF.